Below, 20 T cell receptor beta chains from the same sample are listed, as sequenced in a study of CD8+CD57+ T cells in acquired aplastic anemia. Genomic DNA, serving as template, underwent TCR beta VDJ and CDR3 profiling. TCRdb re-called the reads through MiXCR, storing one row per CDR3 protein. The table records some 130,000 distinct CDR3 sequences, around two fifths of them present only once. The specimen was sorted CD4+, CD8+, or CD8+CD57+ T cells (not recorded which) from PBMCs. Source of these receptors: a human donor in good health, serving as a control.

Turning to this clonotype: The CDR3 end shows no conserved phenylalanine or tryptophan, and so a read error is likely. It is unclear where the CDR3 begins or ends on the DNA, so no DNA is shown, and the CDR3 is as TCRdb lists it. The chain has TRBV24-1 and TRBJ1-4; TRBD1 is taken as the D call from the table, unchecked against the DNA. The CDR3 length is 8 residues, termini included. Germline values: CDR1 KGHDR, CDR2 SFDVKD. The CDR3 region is CATGRRPG.

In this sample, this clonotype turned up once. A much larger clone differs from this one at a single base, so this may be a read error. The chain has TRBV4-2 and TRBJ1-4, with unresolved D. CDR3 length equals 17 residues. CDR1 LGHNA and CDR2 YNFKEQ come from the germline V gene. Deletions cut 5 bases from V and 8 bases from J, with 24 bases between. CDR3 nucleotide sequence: TGTGCCAGCAGCACCGGCCTGCAGGACGGAGGAATCGAAAAACTGTTTTTT. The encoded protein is CASSTGLQDGGIEKLFF.

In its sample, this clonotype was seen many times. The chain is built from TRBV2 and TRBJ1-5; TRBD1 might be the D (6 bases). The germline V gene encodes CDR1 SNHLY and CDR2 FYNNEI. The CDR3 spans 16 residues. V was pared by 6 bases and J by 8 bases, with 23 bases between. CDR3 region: CASRRMSGGQGEPQHF. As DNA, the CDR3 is TGTGCCAGCAGACGGATGTCCGGGGGACAAGGAGAGCCCCAGCATTTT.

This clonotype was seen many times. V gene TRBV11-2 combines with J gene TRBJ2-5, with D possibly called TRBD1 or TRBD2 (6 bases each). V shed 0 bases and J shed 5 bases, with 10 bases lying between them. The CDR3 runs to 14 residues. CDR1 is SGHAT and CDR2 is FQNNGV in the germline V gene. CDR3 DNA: TGTGCCAGCAGCTTAGAGCAGGGGAGGGAGACCCAGTACTTC. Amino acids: CASSLEQGRETQYF.

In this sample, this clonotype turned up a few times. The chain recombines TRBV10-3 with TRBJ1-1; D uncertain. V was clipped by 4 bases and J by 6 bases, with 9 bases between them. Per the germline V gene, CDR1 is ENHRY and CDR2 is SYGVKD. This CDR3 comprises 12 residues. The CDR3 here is CAISGAGAEAFF. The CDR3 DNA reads TGTGCCATCAGTGGGGCAGGAGCTGAAGCTTTCTTT.

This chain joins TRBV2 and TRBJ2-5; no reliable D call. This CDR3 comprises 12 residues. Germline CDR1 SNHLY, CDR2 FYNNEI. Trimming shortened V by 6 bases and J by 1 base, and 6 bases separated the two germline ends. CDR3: CASRIIQETQYF. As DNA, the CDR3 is TGTGCCAGCAGGATAATCCAAGAGACCCAGTACTTC. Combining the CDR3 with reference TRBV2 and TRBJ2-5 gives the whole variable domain EPEVTQTPSHQVTQMGQEVILRCVPISNHLYFYWYRQILGQKVEFLVSFYNNEISEKSEIFDDQFSVERPDGSNFTLKIRSTKLEDSAMYFCASRIIQETQYFGPGTRLLVL.

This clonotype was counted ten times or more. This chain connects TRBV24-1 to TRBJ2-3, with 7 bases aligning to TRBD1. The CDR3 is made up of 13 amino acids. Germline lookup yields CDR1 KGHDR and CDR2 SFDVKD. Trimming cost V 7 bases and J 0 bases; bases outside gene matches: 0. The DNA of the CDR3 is TGTGCCACCAGGGGACAGAGCACAGATACGCAGTATTTT. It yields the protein CATRGQSTDTQYF.

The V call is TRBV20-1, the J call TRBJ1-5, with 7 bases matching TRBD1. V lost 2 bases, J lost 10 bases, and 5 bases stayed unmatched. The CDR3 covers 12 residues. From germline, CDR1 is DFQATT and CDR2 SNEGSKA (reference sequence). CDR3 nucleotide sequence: TGCAGTGCTAGACTCCAGGGGGGACCCCAGCATTTT. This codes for CSARLQGGPQHF.

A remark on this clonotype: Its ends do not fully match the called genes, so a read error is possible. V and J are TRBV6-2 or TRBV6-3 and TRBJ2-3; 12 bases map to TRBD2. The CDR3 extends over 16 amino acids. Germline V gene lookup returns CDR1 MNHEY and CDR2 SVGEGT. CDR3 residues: CAGSLPSGRGTDTQYF. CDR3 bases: TGTGCCGGCAGTCTCCCTAGCGGGAGGGGTACAGATACGCAGTATTTT.

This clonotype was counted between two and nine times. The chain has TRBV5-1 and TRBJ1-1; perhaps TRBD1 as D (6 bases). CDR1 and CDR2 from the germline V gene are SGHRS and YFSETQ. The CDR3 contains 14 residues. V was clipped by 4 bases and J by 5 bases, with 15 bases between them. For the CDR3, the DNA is TGCGCCAGCAGCCAGGGGAAAGGTGTAACTGAAGCTTTCTTT. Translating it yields CASSQGKGVTEAFF.

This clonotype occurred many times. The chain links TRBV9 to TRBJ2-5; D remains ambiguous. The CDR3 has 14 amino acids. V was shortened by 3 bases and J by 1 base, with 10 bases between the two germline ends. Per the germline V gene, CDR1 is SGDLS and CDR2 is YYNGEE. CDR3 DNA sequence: TGTGCCAGCAGCGGAGGTAGAGCCCAAGAGACCCAGTACTTC. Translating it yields CASSGGRAQETQYF.

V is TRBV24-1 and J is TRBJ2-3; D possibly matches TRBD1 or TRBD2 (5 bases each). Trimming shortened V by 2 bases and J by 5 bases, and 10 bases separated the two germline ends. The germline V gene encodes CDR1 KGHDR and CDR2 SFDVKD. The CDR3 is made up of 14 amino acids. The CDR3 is CATSDWDQQDTQYF. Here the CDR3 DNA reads TGTGCCACCAGTGATTGGGACCAGCAAGATACGCAGTATTTT.

CDR3 sequence (DNA): TGTGCCAGCAGTTACTCGCAGGGGTTACTGAACTACGAGCAGTACTTC. Its translation: CASSYSQGLLNYEQYF. This sequence joins TRBV25-1 and TRBJ2-7; perhaps TRBD1 as D (6 bases). Germline-derived CDR1 and CDR2 are MGHDK and SYGVNS. Deletions cut 5 bases from V and 3 bases from J, with 20 bases between. This CDR3 is built from 16 residues.

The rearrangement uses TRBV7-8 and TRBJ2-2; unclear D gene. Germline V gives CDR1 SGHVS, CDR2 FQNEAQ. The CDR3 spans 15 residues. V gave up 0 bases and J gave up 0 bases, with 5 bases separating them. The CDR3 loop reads CASSLASANTGELFF. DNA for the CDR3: TGTGCCAGCAGCTTAGCCAGCGCGAACACCGGGGAGCTGTTTTTT.

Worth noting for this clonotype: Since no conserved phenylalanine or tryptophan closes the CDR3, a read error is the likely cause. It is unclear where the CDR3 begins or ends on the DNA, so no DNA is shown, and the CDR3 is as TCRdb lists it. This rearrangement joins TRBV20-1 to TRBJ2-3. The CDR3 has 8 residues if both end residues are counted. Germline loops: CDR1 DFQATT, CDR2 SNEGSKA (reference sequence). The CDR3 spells CSATAVNY.

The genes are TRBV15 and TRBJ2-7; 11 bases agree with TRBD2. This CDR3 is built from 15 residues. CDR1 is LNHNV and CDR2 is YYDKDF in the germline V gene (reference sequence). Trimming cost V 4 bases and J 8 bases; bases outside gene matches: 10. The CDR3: CATSNPVGLAGQQYF. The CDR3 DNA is TGTGCCACCAGCAACCCGGTCGGACTAGCGGGCCAGCAGTACTTC.

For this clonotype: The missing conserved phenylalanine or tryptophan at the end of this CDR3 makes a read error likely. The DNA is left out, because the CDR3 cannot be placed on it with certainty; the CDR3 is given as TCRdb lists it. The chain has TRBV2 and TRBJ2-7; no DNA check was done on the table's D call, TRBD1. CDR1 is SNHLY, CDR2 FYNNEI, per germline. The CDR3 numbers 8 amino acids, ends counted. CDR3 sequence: CASSVETG.

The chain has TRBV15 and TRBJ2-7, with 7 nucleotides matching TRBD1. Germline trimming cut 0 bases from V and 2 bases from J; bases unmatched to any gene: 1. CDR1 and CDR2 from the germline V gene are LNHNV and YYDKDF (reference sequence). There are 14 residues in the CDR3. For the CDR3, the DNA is TGTGCCACCAGCAGAGAGACAGGGACCTACGAGCAGTACTTC. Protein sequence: CATSRETGTYEQYF.

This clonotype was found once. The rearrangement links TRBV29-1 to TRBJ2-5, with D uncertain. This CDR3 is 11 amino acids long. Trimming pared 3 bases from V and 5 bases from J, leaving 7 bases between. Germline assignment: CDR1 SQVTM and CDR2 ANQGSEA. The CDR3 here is CSVEKSETQYF. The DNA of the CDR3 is TGCAGCGTTGAGAAATCGGAGACCCAGTACTTC.

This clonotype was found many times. The CDR3 DNA reads TGTGCCAGCAGTGAAAATTTGGTGGGCACTGAAGCTTTCTTT. Amino acid sequence: CASSENLVGTEAFF. The chain employs TRBV25-1 and TRBJ1-1; no clear D. CDR3 length: 14 amino acids. From germline, CDR1 is MGHDK and CDR2 SYGVNS. Trimming left V 2 bases short and J 4 bases short, with 11 bases between.